These T cell receptor beta chains were read from a single sample in a study of T cell repertoires in cytomegalovirus infection. TCRdb reprocessed the reads via MiXCR and lists one record per CDR3 protein. The table records over 150,000 distinct CDR3 sequences, about a sixth of them present only once. Source material: CD8+ T cells from PBMCs. Receptor source: a human donor in good health (CMV status not recorded). Some clones in this sample may be carry-over from other donors' samples. CDR3s include the opening cysteine and the closing phenylalanine or tryptophan. Fields, in order: V gene, D gene, clone size, J gene, CDR3 protein, CDR3 DNA. A D gene is named only where the DNA matches it firmly. Only part of the rows carry a size: once, few, many, or a class if the clone is expanded.

v_call: TRBV7-8; d_call: -; clone_size: -; j_call: TRBJ2-3; cdr3_aa: CASSPPGGVTDTQYF; cdr3_nt: TGTGCCAGCAGCCCGCCGGGCGGGGTCACAGATACGCAGTATTTT
v_call: TRBV4-1; d_call: TRBD2; clone_size: -; j_call: TRBJ2-1; cdr3_aa: CASSQEVSGVQFF; cdr3_nt: TGCGCCAGCAGCCAAGAAGTCAGCGGGGTGCAGTTCTTC
v_call: TRBV12-3/TRBV12-4; d_call: -; clone_size: few; j_call: TRBJ2-2; cdr3_aa: CASSSDPWLGFSTGELFF; cdr3_nt: TGTGCCAGCAGCTCAGATCCCTGGTTAGGGTTCAGTACCGGGGAGCTGTTTTTT
v_call: TRBV28; d_call: TRBD2; clone_size: -; j_call: TRBJ2-2; cdr3_aa: CASSPWGLGRTGELFF; cdr3_nt: TGTGCCAGCAGTCCATGGGGACTAGGGAGGACCGGGGAGCTGTTTTTT
v_call: TRBV7-2; d_call: -; clone_size: few; j_call: TRBJ2-7; cdr3_aa: CASSSTGTFYEQYF; cdr3_nt: TGTGCCAGCAGCTCTACCGGGACTTTCTACGAGCAGTACTTC
v_call: TRBV27; d_call: -; clone_size: few; j_call: TRBJ1-1; cdr3_aa: CASSLSPVNTEAFF; cdr3_nt: TGTGCCAGCAGTTTAAGCCCAGTGAACACTGAAGCTTTCTTT
v_call: TRBV12-3/TRBV12-4; d_call: -; clone_size: few; j_call: TRBJ2-7; cdr3_aa: CASSFLRVEQYF; cdr3_nt: TGTGCCAGCAGTTTTCTAAGGGTCGAGCAGTACTTC
v_call: TRBV20-1; d_call: TRBD1; clone_size: -; j_call: TRBJ1-6; cdr3_aa: CSARDETGDNSPLHF; cdr3_nt: TGCAGTGCTAGAGATGAGACAGGGGATAATTCACCCCTCCACTTT
v_call: TRBV6-2/TRBV6-3; d_call: -; clone_size: -; j_call: TRBJ2-3; cdr3_aa: CASSSGQGWGYHTQYF; cdr3_nt: TGTGCCAGCAGTTCTGGCCAGGGGTGGGGGTACCATACGCAGTATTTT
v_call: TRBV28; d_call: -; clone_size: -; j_call: TRBJ2-7; cdr3_aa: CASSRDLVLEQYF; cdr3_nt: TGTGCCAGCAGCCGGGACCTAGTTCTGGAGCAGTACTTC
v_call: TRBV5-1; d_call: -; clone_size: -; j_call: TRBJ2-2; cdr3_aa: CASTSIRTENTGELFF; cdr3_nt: TGCGCCAGCACCTCCATCCGGACAGAGAACACCGGGGAGCTGTTTTTT
v_call: TRBV11-2; d_call: -; clone_size: -; j_call: TRBJ2-7; cdr3_aa: CASSLQLSYEQYF; cdr3_nt: TGTGCCAGCAGCTTACAACTGTCCTACGAGCAGTACTTC
v_call: TRBV27; d_call: -; clone_size: few; j_call: TRBJ1-1; cdr3_aa: CASLSLSGQLEAFF; cdr3_nt: TGTGCCAGCTTAAGTTTATCTGGACAGCTTGAAGCTTTCTTT
v_call: TRBV7-9; d_call: TRBD2; clone_size: few; j_call: TRBJ2-4; cdr3_aa: CASSSPGLAGPLAKNIQYF; cdr3_nt: TGTGCCAGCAGCAGCCCGGGACTAGCGGGGCCTCTAGCCAAAAACATTCAGTACTTC
v_call: TRBV6-5; d_call: -; clone_size: few; j_call: TRBJ1-1; cdr3_aa: CASSYAGNTEAFF; cdr3_nt: TGTGCCAGCAGTTACGCCGGGAACACTGAAGCTTTCTTT
v_call: TRBV7-6; d_call: -; clone_size: many; j_call: TRBJ2-7; cdr3_aa: CASSSGGISYEQYF; cdr3_nt: TGTGCCAGCAGCTCCGGGGGCATCTCCTACGAGCAGTACTTC
v_call: TRBV6-2/TRBV6-3; d_call: -; clone_size: -; j_call: TRBJ1-1; cdr3_aa: CASSYAGWNTEAFF; cdr3_nt: TGTGCCAGCAGTTACGCAGGTTGGAACACTGAAGCTTTCTTT
v_call: TRBV10-3; d_call: -; clone_size: few; j_call: TRBJ1-5; cdr3_aa: CAISDGGYGQPQHF; cdr3_nt: TGTGCCATCAGTGATGGGGGGTACGGACAGCCCCAGCATTTT
v_call: TRBV28; d_call: -; clone_size: few; j_call: TRBJ2-3; cdr3_aa: CASLLGRTGNPTDTQYF; cdr3_nt: TGTGCCAGCCTATTGGGGAGGACAGGTAATCCCACAGATACGCAGTATTTT
v_call: TRBV7-9; d_call: TRBD1; clone_size: few; j_call: TRBJ1-2; cdr3_aa: CASSYPGQGGYTF; cdr3_nt: TGTGCCAGCAGCTATCCGGGACAGGGCGGCTACACCTTC
v_call: TRBV4-3; d_call: -; clone_size: few; j_call: TRBJ1-2; cdr3_aa: CASSQESPGNYGYTF; cdr3_nt: TGCGCCAGCAGCCAAGAGTCCCCAGGGAACTATGGCTACACCTTC
v_call: TRBV28; d_call: -; clone_size: few; j_call: TRBJ2-7; cdr3_aa: CASSFALGHYEQYF; cdr3_nt: TGTGCCAGCAGTTTCGCTTTGGGCCATTACGAGCAGTACTTC
v_call: TRBV6-6; d_call: -; clone_size: -; j_call: TRBJ2-7; cdr3_aa: CASSYRQNLHEQYF; cdr3_nt: TGTGCCAGCAGTTATCGCCAGAACCTCCACGAGCAGTACTTC
v_call: TRBV4-1; d_call: -; clone_size: few; j_call: TRBJ1-2; cdr3_aa: CASSQVMGSPPNYGYTF; cdr3_nt: TGCGCCAGCAGCCAAGTGATGGGATCTCCGCCCAACTATGGCTACACCTTC
v_call: TRBV7-2; d_call: -; clone_size: -; j_call: TRBJ1-2; cdr3_aa: CASNKGRGNTF; cdr3_nt: TGTGCCAGCAACAAAGGACGTGGCAACACCTTC
v_call: TRBV9; d_call: TRBD2; clone_size: few; j_call: TRBJ2-7; cdr3_aa: CASSSSGTSSVEQYF; cdr3_nt: TGTGCCAGCAGCTCCTCGGGGACTAGTTCGGTCGAGCAGTACTTC
v_call: TRBV6-5; d_call: TRBD1; clone_size: -; j_call: TRBJ2-1; cdr3_aa: CASSYYPLGTGGSYNEQFF; cdr3_nt: TGTGCCAGCAGTTACTACCCCCTCGGGACAGGTGGTTCCTACAATGAGCAGTTCTTC
v_call: TRBV12-3/TRBV12-4; d_call: -; clone_size: -; j_call: TRBJ1-1; cdr3_aa: CASTMAPNTEAFF; cdr3_nt: TGTGCCAGCACCATGGCCCCGAACACTGAAGCTTTCTTT
v_call: TRBV7-8; d_call: -; clone_size: few; j_call: TRBJ1-1; cdr3_aa: CASSLPGVEAFF; cdr3_nt: TGTGCCAGCAGCTTACCGGGAGTTGAAGCTTTCTTT
v_call: TRBV4-3; d_call: TRBD2; clone_size: -; j_call: TRBJ2-3; cdr3_aa: CASSQAAGAGDTQYF; cdr3_nt: TGCGCCAGCAGCCAAGCAGCGGGGGCCGGCGATACGCAGTATTTT
v_call: TRBV4-1; d_call: -; clone_size: few; j_call: TRBJ1-1; cdr3_aa: CASSQDLEAFF; cdr3_nt: TGCGCCAGCAGCCAAGACTTAGAAGCTTTCTTT
v_call: TRBV7-6; d_call: TRBD1; clone_size: few; j_call: TRBJ2-7; cdr3_aa: CASSFSGQGTYEQYF; cdr3_nt: TGTGCCAGCAGCTTTTCAGGACAGGGAACCTACGAGCAGTACTTC
v_call: TRBV6-2/TRBV6-3; d_call: TRBD1; clone_size: -; j_call: TRBJ1-1; cdr3_aa: CASSNGQEGMNTEAFF; cdr3_nt: TGTGCCAGCAGTAACGGACAGGAGGGCATGAACACTGAAGCTTTCTTT
v_call: TRBV5-1; d_call: -; clone_size: few; j_call: TRBJ2-3; cdr3_aa: CASSFVPETSTDTQYF; cdr3_nt: TGCGCCAGCAGCTTTGTACCCGAGACCAGCACAGATACGCAGTATTTT
v_call: TRBV2; d_call: -; clone_size: -; j_call: TRBJ1-1; cdr3_aa: CASIWREQGTEAFF; cdr3_nt: TGTGCCAGCATCTGGAGGGAACAGGGCACTGAAGCTTTCTTT
v_call: TRBV5-6; d_call: TRBD1; clone_size: few; j_call: TRBJ1-5; cdr3_aa: CASSRDRGQPQHF; cdr3_nt: TGTGCCAGCAGCCGGGACAGGGGTCAGCCCCAGCATTTT
v_call: TRBV12-3/TRBV12-4; d_call: -; clone_size: -; j_call: TRBJ2-7; cdr3_aa: CASSSTGGDYEQYF; cdr3_nt: TGTGCCAGCAGTTCAACAGGGGGGGACTACGAGCAGTACTTC
v_call: TRBV7-8; d_call: -; clone_size: many; j_call: TRBJ2-7; cdr3_aa: CASSHMTELYEQYF; cdr3_nt: TGTGCCAGCAGCCATATGACAGAACTCTACGAGCAGTACTTC
v_call: TRBV4-1; d_call: TRBD1; clone_size: -; j_call: TRBJ1-1; cdr3_aa: CASSRFGQGDENTEAFF; cdr3_nt: TGCGCCAGCAGCCGGTTCGGACAGGGCGACGAGAACACTGAAGCTTTCTTT
v_call: TRBV12-3/TRBV12-4; d_call: TRBD1; clone_size: -; j_call: TRBJ1-2; cdr3_aa: CASSSGLTGTGSNYGYTF; cdr3_nt: TGTGCCAGCAGCTCGGGTCTCACTGGGACAGGGAGTAACTATGGCTACACCTTC